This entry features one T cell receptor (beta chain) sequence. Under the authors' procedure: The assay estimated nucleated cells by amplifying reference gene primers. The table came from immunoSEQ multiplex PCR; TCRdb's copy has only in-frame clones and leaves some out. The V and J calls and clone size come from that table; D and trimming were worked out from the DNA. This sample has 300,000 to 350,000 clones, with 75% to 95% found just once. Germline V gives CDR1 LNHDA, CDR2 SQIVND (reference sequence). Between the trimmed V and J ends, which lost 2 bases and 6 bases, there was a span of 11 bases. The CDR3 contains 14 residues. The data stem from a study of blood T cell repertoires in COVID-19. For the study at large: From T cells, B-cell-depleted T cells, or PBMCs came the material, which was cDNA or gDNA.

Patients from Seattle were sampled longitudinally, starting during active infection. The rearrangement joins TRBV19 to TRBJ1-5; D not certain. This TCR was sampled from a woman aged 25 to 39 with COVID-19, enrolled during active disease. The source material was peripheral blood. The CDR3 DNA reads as TGTGCCAGTAGTATACAGTCGGGGTTTCAGCCCCAGCATTTT. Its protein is CASSIQSGFQPQHF.